Listed below are T cell receptor beta chains from one sample, sequenced in a study of blood T cell repertoires in COVID-19. TCRdb's copy holds only in-frame clones and misses some; the assay was immunoSEQ multiplex PCR. The sample holds over 120,000 clones, 75% to 85% seen once. The sequenced sample was peripheral blood. The source is a man aged 60 to 75 with active or convalescent COVID-19. Both conserved end residues are part of each CDR3. The D gene is left open where the match is weak. Not all rows give a size; the values are once, few, many and, for expanded clones, a class.

CASSSGGNGQFF | TGTGCCAGCAGTTCCGGCGGGAATGGGCAGTTCTTC | NA | TRBJ2-1 | NA | TRBV12-3/TRBV12-4
CASSSLTGRGGAFF | TGTGCCAGCAGTTCCCTGACAGGCCGGGGGGGAGCTTTCTTT | NA | TRBJ1-1 | NA | TRBV6-5
CASSYIPGAGSTGELFF | TGTGCCAGCAGCTATATCCCGGGAGCGGGTAGCACCGGGGAGCTGTTTTTT | NA | TRBJ2-2 | NA | TRBV7-2
CASSQHPGSGNYGYTF | TGCGCCAGCAGCCAACATCCGGGAAGCGGAAACTATGGCTACACCTTC | NA | TRBJ1-2 | NA | TRBV4-1
CASKTGLRDTQYF | TGTGCCAGCAAGACGGGGTTGCGGGATACGCAGTATTTT | NA | TRBJ2-3 | NA | TRBV12-3/TRBV12-4
CASSLVPSGGSYNEQFF | TGTGCCAGCAGCTTAGTTCCTAGCGGGGGCTCCTACAATGAGCAGTTCTTC | TRBD2 | TRBJ2-1 | NA | TRBV7-9
CSAGLPQGYGYTF | TGCAGCGCTGGGCTCCCCCAGGGCTATGGCTACACCTTC | NA | TRBJ1-2 | NA | TRBV29-1
CASSPPSDTEAFF | TGTGCCAGCTCACCACCTTCAGACACTGAAGCTTTCTTT | NA | TRBJ1-1 | NA | TRBV18
CASSVVWGDTEAFF | TGTGCCAGCAGCGTAGTTTGGGGGGACACTGAAGCTTTCTTT | NA | TRBJ1-1 | NA | TRBV9
CAWGVRVGETQYF | TGTGCCTGGGGAGTCAGGGTGGGAGAGACCCAGTACTTC | NA | TRBJ2-5 | few | TRBV30
CASSSPGKGGIFVYTF | TGTGCCAGCAGTTCACCGGGAAAGGGCGGAATTTTTGTCTACACCTTC | NA | TRBJ1-2 | NA | TRBV6-2/TRBV6-3
CASSREQGARHGYTF | TGTGCCAGCTCACGAGAACAGGGGGCAAGACATGGCTACACCTTC | TRBD1 | TRBJ1-2 | once | TRBV18
CASSVIGTPISNEQFF | TGTGCCAGCAGCGTCATCGGGACTCCAATATCCAATGAGCAGTTCTTC | NA | TRBJ2-1 | NA | TRBV2
CASSPLSGSNQPQHF | TGTGCCAGCTCACCACTCTCAGGGTCAAATCAGCCCCAGCATTTT | NA | TRBJ1-5 | NA | TRBV18
CASSPDSSGNTIYF | TGTGCCAGCTCACCTGACAGCTCTGGAAACACCATATATTTT | NA | TRBJ1-3 | NA | TRBV18
CALPGDYGYTF | TGTGCCCTTCCAGGTGACTATGGCTACACCTTC | NA | TRBJ1-2 | once | TRBV2
CAWRLPGQGNSPLHF | TGTGCCTGGAGGCTACCGGGACAGGGGAATTCACCCCTCCACTTT | TRBD1 | TRBJ1-6 | NA | TRBV30